This T cell receptor (beta chain) was recorded in a study of blood T cell repertoires in COVID-19. About the study: Donors in the United States, Italy and Spain gave samples during acute or convalescent COVID-19. T cells, B-cell-depleted T cells, or PBMCs supplied cDNA or gDNA.

In the study's own analysis: By means of reference gene primer amplification, nucleated cell counts were estimated. Data came from immunoSEQ multiplex PCR; TCRdb stores just in-frame clones and leaves some out. That table gives V, J and clone size, and the DNA gave D and trimming. The repertoire holds some 200,000 clones, 80% to 90% seen once, with roughly 12% in the top ten. The Seattle site enrolled patients during active infection and followed them longitudinally. This CDR3 spans 15 amino acids. Trimming shortened V by 5 bases and J by 4 bases, and 14 bases separated the two germline ends. The germline gives CDR1 MDHEN, CDR2 SYDVKM.

This clonotype was sampled from a woman at least 80 years old with COVID-19, enrolled during active disease. V and J are TRBV28 and TRBJ2-2, with D perhaps matching TRBD1 (6 bases). The material sequenced was peripheral blood. The DNA of the CDR3 is TGTGCCAGCAGTCCGACAGGAGATAGCACCGGGGAGCTGTTTTTT. It is translated as CASSPTGDSTGELFF.